One and the same sample provided the 27 T cell receptor beta chains below, sequenced in a study of post-analysis software for immune sequencing data. Their cognate antigens are unknown. Study-wide findings and caveats: TRBV segments more frequent in patients than in controls numbered roughly 5 and included TRBV5-6, TRBV5-1 and TRBV20-1.

cDNA libraries for TCR beta contained unique molecular identifiers. Using its own MiXCR run on the PCR reads, TCRdb lists one record per CDR3 protein. The sample carries 450,000 or so distinct CDR3 sequences, roughly 45% recorded once. The sample taken for sequencing was blood. Receptors were obtained from a girl aged 5 to 17 with multiple sclerosis.

This chain connects TRBV4-1 to TRBJ2-1; 8 nucleotides agree with TRBD2. Germline CDR1 and CDR2: MGHRA and YSYEKL. The ends lost 1 base at V and 4 bases at J; junction bases unmatched: 6. CDR3 length: 16 amino acids. The CDR3 reads CASSQVLAGFYNEQFF. DNA for the CDR3: TGCGCCAGCAGCCAAGTTTTAGCGGGGTTTTACAATGAGCAGTTCTTC.

The V gene is TRBV5-6, the J gene TRBJ2-3, with 10 nucleotides matching TRBD2. Germline CDR1 reads SGHDT; CDR2 reads YYEEEE. The CDR3 loop spans 15 amino acids. V shed 6 bases, J shed 1 base, and the junction held 5 bases outside the gene matches. This chain's CDR3 is CASIRGLAGTDTQYF. The CDR3 DNA follows: TGTGCCAGCATTCGAGGACTAGCGGGCACAGATACGCAGTATTTT.

The rearrangement links TRBV29-1 to TRBJ1-1, with D unresolved. The CDR3 loop spans 15 amino acids. The germline gives CDR1 SQVTM, CDR2 ANQGSEA. Trimming left V 3 bases short and J 0 bases short, with 14 bases between. Written as DNA, the CDR3 is TGCAGCGTTGATGGAGGGCGGAGAATGAACACTGAAGCTTTCTTT. Its translation is CSVDGGRRMNTEAFF.

The chain has TRBV7-9 and TRBJ2-7; no definite D call. V was trimmed by 4 bases and J by 0 bases, leaving 13 bases between them. This CDR3 has 15 amino acids. Germline loops: CDR1 SEHNR, CDR2 FQNEAQ (reference sequence). The CDR3 spells CASSSAGRYSYEQYF. The CDR3 DNA follows: TGTGCCAGCAGCTCCGCCGGGCGTTACTCCTACGAGCAGTACTTC.

The J gene is TRBJ1-1, the V gene TRBV3-1, with no clear D. This CDR3 contains 14 residues. V lost 1 base and J lost 8, with 14 bases in between. Per germline, CDR1 LGHDT and CDR2 YNNKEL (reference sequence). The CDR3 nucleotides are TGTGCCAGCAGCCAAGTGTCCGGGAGGGTCGAAGCTTTCTTT. Amino acids: CASSQVSGRVEAFF.

The V gene is TRBV5-1, the J gene TRBJ2-1; D is ambiguous. V lost 3 bases to trimming and J lost 4 bases, with 11 bases between them. This CDR3 contains 14 residues. In germline, CDR1 is SGHRS, CDR2 YFSETQ. CDR3 in amino acids: CASSSSNFYNEQFF. For the CDR3, the DNA is TGCGCCAGCAGCTCGTCTAACTTTTACAATGAGCAGTTCTTC.

This clonotype was picked up a small number of times. The chain recombines TRBV4-3 with TRBJ2-7; 7 nucleotides match TRBD1. The V gene end was trimmed by 0 bases and the J gene end by 2 bases; junction bases not matched to a gene: 7. This CDR3 has 16 amino acids. Germline loops: CDR1 LGHNA, CDR2 YSLEER. This chain's CDR3 is CASSQDSGTEPYEQYF. The CDR3 DNA sequence: TGCGCCAGCAGCCAAGATTCGGGGACAGAACCCTACGAGCAGTACTTC.

The chain is built from TRBV11-2 and TRBJ2-7; D is possibly TRBD2 (6 bases). The V gene lost 5 bases and the J gene lost 3 bases, with 17 bases spanning the gap. From germline, CDR1 is SGHAT and CDR2 FQNNGV. This CDR3 is built from 15 residues. The CDR3 DNA follows: TGTGCCAGCAGCATAAGTAGCGGAACCCTCTACGAGCAGTACTTC. As protein: CASSISSGTLYEQYF.

Worth noting for this clonotype: A much bigger clone sits one base away, suggesting this may be a read error. The chain recombines TRBV12-3 or TRBV12-4 with TRBJ2-7; TRBD1 is a possible D gene (5 bases). CDR3 length equals 14 residues. Trimming removed 5 bases at V and 3 bases at J, with 14 bases between. The CDR3 DNA follows: TGTGCCAGCAGTCCCAGGGAATTACTCTACGAGCAGTACTTC. Translation: CASSPRELLYEQYF.

In DNA, the CDR3 is TGTGCCAGCAGCTTAGGAGGGCGCGGGGGGACGCGCGGAAATACGCAGTATTTT. Its translation is CASSLGGRGGTRGNTQYF. This chain links TRBV7-2 with TRBJ2-3; TRBD2 aligns across 8 bases. Germline CDR1 is SGHTA and CDR2 is FQGNSA. V lost 1 base, J lost 7 bases, and 16 bases stayed unmatched. The CDR3 has 18 residues.

V is TRBV12-3 or TRBV12-4 and J is TRBJ1-2; D gene uncertain. The CDR3 runs 14 residues. V lost 3 bases and J 7 bases, leaving 15 bases between the germline ends. CDR3 DNA: TGTGCCAGCAGTTTCCCGGTTTTGGTCGGTGGCTACACCTTC. It codes for CASSFPVLVGGYTF.

The J gene is TRBJ2-3, the V gene TRBV3-1, with a tentative D call TRBD2 (5 bases). The germline V and J ends were trimmed by 1 base and 1 base, with 15 bases remaining between them. CDR3 length: 17 residues. Germline-derived CDR1 and CDR2 are LGHDT and YNNKEL (reference sequence). The CDR3 DNA reads as TGTGCCAGCAGCCAAGTAGTAGAAGGGCGGGGCACAGATACGCAGTATTTT. It yields the protein CASSQVVEGRGTDTQYF.

The rearrangement joins TRBV10-3 to TRBJ2-7, with 10 positions matching TRBD2. The CDR3 spans 13 residues. V shed 8 bases, J shed 5 bases, and the junction held 6 bases outside the gene matches. The germline V gene has CDR1 ENHRY and CDR2 SYGVKD. The CDR3 coding sequence is TGTGCCATCGGGGGACTAGCGAGAAACGAGCAGTACTTC. This encodes CAIGGLARNEQYF.

In its sample, this clonotype was seen a few times. J is TRBJ2-6 and V is TRBV20-1; perhaps TRBD2 as D (7 bases). Germline assignment: CDR1 DFQATT and CDR2 SNEGSKA (reference sequence). The CDR3 has 16 residues. V dropped 3 bases and J dropped 0 bases, with 12 bases sitting between them. This chain's CDR3 is CSASGGTNSGANVLTF. In DNA form, the CDR3 reads TGCAGTGCTAGCGGGGGGACAAACTCTGGGGCCAACGTCCTGACTTTC.

The rearrangement links TRBV20-1 to TRBJ2-5, with 10 bases aligning to TRBD1. V trimming: 3 bases; J trimming: 3 bases; junction bases outside the gene matches: 4. CDR1 DFQATT and CDR2 SNEGSKA come from the germline V gene (reference sequence). The length of the CDR3 is 14 residues. CDR3 protein: CSASQGTGEETQYF. DNA of the CDR3: TGCAGTGCTAGCCAGGGGACAGGGGAAGAGACCCAGTACTTC.

The gene calls are TRBV24-1 and TRBJ1-5; D uncertain. Germline V gene data show CDR1 as KGHDR and CDR2 as SFDVKD. Trimming pared 4 bases from V and 3 bases from J, leaving 9 bases between. This CDR3 is built from 14 residues. The CDR3 here is CATSETRFNQPQHF. The CDR3 nucleotides read TGTGCCACCAGTGAGACCCGTTTCAATCAGCCCCAGCATTTT.

The chain joins TRBV10-3 to TRBJ2-3; 11 positions agree with TRBD2. Germline assignment: CDR1 ENHRY and CDR2 SYGVKD. After removal of 10 bases from V and 4 bases from J, the junction contained 1 base not matched to a gene. The CDR3 totals 12 residues. The CDR3 is CASSGRADTQYF. The CDR3 DNA is TGTGCCAGTAGCGGGAGGGCAGATACGCAGTATTTT.

The CDR3 nucleotides are TGTGCCAGCAGCGTAGCTACGGACAGGGGGTACAATGAGCAGTTCTTC. Amino acids: CASSVATDRGYNEQFF. V is TRBV9 and J is TRBJ2-1; the match to TRBD1 covers 10 bases. Germline values: CDR1 SGDLS, CDR2 YYNGEE. The V and J ends lost 0 bases and 4 bases, in that order; junction bases with no gene match: 4. The CDR3 is 16 amino acids.

The rearrangement joins TRBV27 to TRBJ2-1; 9 nucleotides agree with TRBD1. Germline CDR1 reads MNHEY; CDR2 reads SMNVEV (reference sequence). This CDR3 comprises 15 residues. V lost 3 bases, J lost 8 bases, and 8 bases stayed unmatched. CDR3: CASSLGTGIKHEQFF. CDR3 nucleotide sequence: TGTGCCAGCAGTTTGGGGACAGGGATCAAGCATGAGCAGTTCTTC.

There are a few counts of this clonotype. The J gene is TRBJ1-1, the V gene TRBV29-1; 8 positions agree with TRBD1. Germline lookup yields CDR1 SQVTM and CDR2 ANQGSEA. There are 15 residues in the CDR3. The trim removed 8 bases at V and 6 bases at J, leaving 17 bases unmatched. The chain's CDR3 is CSSHGAGGASAEAFF. In nucleotides, the CDR3 is TGCAGCTCCCACGGGGCAGGGGGCGCCTCGGCTGAAGCTTTCTTT. Based on the CDR3 plus reference TRBV29-1 and TRBJ1-1, the full variable domain is SAVISQKPSRDICQRGTSLTIQCQVDSQVTMMFWYRQQPGQSLTLIATANQGSEATYESGFVIDKFPISRPNLTFSTLTVSNMSPEDSSIYLCSSHGAGGASAEAFFGQGTRLTVV.

The V gene is TRBV7-2, the J gene TRBJ2-3; D is perhaps TRBD1 (6 bases). Trimming shortened V by 2 bases and J by 1 base, and 10 bases separated the two germline ends. The germline CDR1 and CDR2 sequences are SGHTA and FQGNSA. The CDR3 has 15 residues. CDR3 coding DNA: TGTGCCAGCAGCTTATTGACAGGTCGCACAGATACGCAGTATTTT. Protein: CASSLLTGRTDTQYF.

V usage is TRBV20-1 and J usage is TRBJ2-1; 9 bases map to TRBD2. Germline V gives CDR1 DFQATT, CDR2 SNEGSKA (reference sequence). The CDR3 sequence is 12 residues long. The chain's CDR3 is CSLSGSYNEQFF. The CDR3 coding sequence is TGCAGCCTTAGCGGGAGTTACAATGAGCAGTTCTTC.

This sequence joins TRBV27 and TRBJ1-5; TRBD1 might be the D (5 bases). Germline CDR1 and CDR2: MNHEY and SMNVEV (reference sequence). V was pared by 4 bases and J by 5 bases, with 12 bases between. This CDR3 has 14 amino acids. Written as DNA, the CDR3 is TGTGCCAGCAGTTCAGGGACGGCTGATCAGCCCCAGCATTTT. The encoded protein is CASSSGTADQPQHF.

The chain employs TRBV5-1 and TRBJ2-1, with D unresolved. Germline lookup yields CDR1 SGHRS and CDR2 YFSETQ. The CDR3 is 13 residues long. The V and J ends lost 0 bases and 8 bases respectively, with 9 bases between them. The CDR3 nucleotides are TGCGCCAGCAGCTTGGTAGGGTTGGATGAGCAGTTCTTC. Translating gives CASSLVGLDEQFF. Based on the CDR3 plus reference TRBV5-1 and TRBJ2-1, the full variable domain is KAGVTQTPRYLIKTRGQQVTLSCSPISGHRSVSWYQQTPGQGLQFLFEYFSETQRNKGNFPGRFSGRQFSNSRSEMNVSTLELGDSALYLCASSLVGLDEQFFGPGTRLTVL.

The CDR3 here is CASSLDVADVGEQYF. The CDR3 nucleotides read TGTGCCAGCAGCTTGGATGTGGCAGATGTTGGCGAGCAGTACTTC. The chain recombines TRBV5-6 with TRBJ2-4; D remains ambiguous. The J call could be wrong; TRBJ2-7 is a better fit for the DNA end. Per the germline V gene, CDR1 is SGHDT and CDR2 is YYEEEE. CDR3 length: 15 residues.

This clonotype appeared a single time. V and J are TRBV25-1 and TRBJ1-2; D is ambiguous. The germline V gene encodes CDR1 MGHDK and CDR2 SYGVNS. The CDR3 sequence is 15 residues long. Trimming removed 4 bases at V and 3 bases at J, with 15 bases between. The CDR3 DNA reads as TGTGCCAGCAGTGCCTCCGAGAAGGGTTACTATGGCTACACCTTC. Translated, it gives CASSASEKGYYGYTF.

This CDR3 is CASSGGQGTSSGANVLTF. The CDR3 DNA reads as TGCGCCAGCAGTGGGGGACAGGGCACATCATCTGGGGCCAACGTCCTGACTTTC. This chain connects TRBV10-2 to TRBJ2-6, with TRBD1 identical over 9 bases. The CDR3 runs to 18 residues. Trimming took 4 bases from V and 1 from J; bases not matched to a gene: 8. The V gene's germline CDR1 is WSHSY and CDR2 SAAADI.